This is a list of T cell receptor beta chains from one sample in a study of blood T cell repertoires in COVID-19. Some clones are missing from TCRdb's copy, which holds only in-frame ones; the method was immunoSEQ multiplex PCR. The table shows under 130,000 clones, with roughly nine tenths occurring only once. Sequencing was performed on peripheral blood. These receptors came from a man aged 45 to 65 in a cohort sampled during active COVID-19. Both conserved end residues are part of each CDR3. D genes are given only for firm matches. Only some rows state a clone size, as once, few, many or a class for expanded clones.

>TRBV28|NA|13|TRBJ2-5|TRBD1
TGTGCCAGCGGGCAGGGGGCGGGGGAGACCCAGTACTTC
CASGQGAGETQYF
>TRBV18|NA|13|TRBJ2-7|NA
TGTGCCAGCTCACCTTTCGAGAGAGACGAGCAGTACTTC
CASSPFERDEQYF
>TRBV11-3|NA|13|TRBJ2-1|TRBD1
TGTGCCAGCAGCTTGACAGGGGGGTATGAGCAGTTCTTC
CASSLTGGYEQFF
>TRBV7-6|many|15|TRBJ2-1|TRBD2
TGTGCCAGCAGCCTAAGCGGGGATTACTACAATGAGCAGTTCTTC
CASSLSGDYYNEQFF
>TRBV2|NA|11|TRBJ1-1|NA
TGTGCCGTACAGGTGGACACTGAAGCTTTCTTT
CAVQVDTEAFF
>TRBV6-4|once|14|TRBJ2-1|NA
TGTGCCAGCAGTAGGCGGGGAGGCATGGCTGAGCAGTTCTTC
CASSRRGGMAEQFF
>TRBV6-2/TRBV6-3|NA|14|TRBJ2-7|NA
TGTGCCAGCAGTTACTCAGGGGGCTCCTACGAGCAGTACTTC
CASSYSGGSYEQYF
>TRBV2|NA|14|TRBJ2-3|NA
TGTGCCACCCTGCGCGGGACCCTCCCGGATACGCAGTATTTT
CATLRGTLPDTQYF
>TRBV5-4|NA|18|TRBJ2-6|TRBD1
TGTGCCAGCAGCTTAAAGGGACAGGGGGCGCCCGGGGCCAACGTCCTGACTTTC
CASSLKGQGAPGANVLTF
>TRBV2|NA|17|TRBJ2-5|TRBD2
TGTGCCAGCAGTGAAGGAACGAGCGGGGGGTACCAAGAGACCCAGTACTTC
CASSEGTSGGYQETQYF
>TRBV25-1|NA|15|TRBJ2-3|NA
TGTGCCAGCAGTGAGCTGGCGGGGCACACAGATACGCAGTATTTT
CASSELAGHTDTQYF
>TRBV9|NA|16|TRBJ2-2|NA
TGTGCCAGCAGCGTAGGAAGGGGATTGGACACCGGGGAGCTGTTTTTT
CASSVGRGLDTGELFF
>TRBV7-3|NA|15|TRBJ2-1|NA
TGTGCCAGCAGCCCAAGACAAGGGGGCTACAATGAGCAGTTCTTC
CASSPRQGGYNEQFF